The 12 T cell receptor beta chains listed next were all sequenced from one sample in a study of T cells after yellow fever vaccination (dated by TCRdb to the late 2010s). The treatment or condition tag for this specimen amounts to: live attenuated yellow fever vaccine strain. Library preparation employed 5' RACE. Sequenced on an Illumina NovaSeq 6000. TCRdb handled the public reads itself, with Q25 trimming in fastp and clone calling in MiXCR, and kept productive beta chains. Entries are consolidated by CDR3 protein sequence, retaining the most common genes and DNA. For this sample the table gives some 220,000 distinct CDR3 sequences, of which roughly 3.3% were detected only once. The ten most abundant clones make up 3.2% of the sample. The sequencing here drew on CD4+ T cells sorted from PBMCs, taken 10 days after the yellow fever booster vaccination. The receptors come from a man aged 18 to 29 who received the YFV17D yellow fever vaccine.

The chain joins TRBV4-2 to TRBJ1-1, with no clear D. CDR1 is LGHNA, CDR2 YNFKEQ, per germline. With 2 bases removed from V and 5 bases from J, the gap between germline ends came to 12 bases. The CDR3 totals 14 residues. The DNA for the CDR3 is TGTGCCAGCAGCCAACCAGGCGGGAAAACTGAAGCTTTCTTT. Its translation: CASSQPGGKTEAFF.

This clonotype was detected many times. The V gene is TRBV7-2, the J gene TRBJ2-5; the match to TRBD1 covers 7 bases. This CDR3 spans 16 amino acids. V lost 5 bases to trimming and J lost 2 bases; unmatched junction nucleotides: 11. The V gene's germline CDR1 is SGHTA and CDR2 FQGNSA. The CDR3 bases are TGTGCCAGCAGCCTCACGTTCGCGACAGGGCAAGAGACCCAGTACTTC. Its protein is CASSLTFATGQETQYF.

This clonotype appeared a few times. This chain connects TRBV9 to TRBJ1-5; the D gene is possibly TRBD1 (5 bases). V lost 4 bases, J lost 1 base, and 18 bases lay in between. This CDR3 is built from 17 residues. Germline assignment: CDR1 SGDLS and CDR2 YYNGEE. The CDR3 reads CASSKGAQGSSNQPQHF. The CDR3 DNA reads TGTGCCAGCAGCAAAGGGGCCCAGGGTTCGAGCAATCAGCCCCAGCATTTT.

The chain joins TRBV28 to TRBJ2-7; D is unresolved. Trimming stripped 2 bases from V and 3 bases from J, with 5 bases between. There are 12 residues in the CDR3. The germline gives CDR1 MDHEN, CDR2 SYDVKM. The CDR3 reads CASSLDLYEQYV. Here the CDR3 DNA reads TGTGCCAGCAGTTTAGACCTCTACGAGCAGTACGTC.

This clonotype was seen ten or more times. The gene calls are TRBV7-2 and TRBJ2-3, with a tentative D call TRBD2 (6 bases). The CDR3 runs to 14 residues. The germline CDR1 and CDR2 sequences are SGHTA and FQGNSA. The V end lost 5 bases, the J end lost 5 bases, and 14 bases lay between the germline ends. CDR3 amino acids: CASSPPGRGDTQYF. The CDR3 DNA follows: TGTGCCAGCAGCCCCCCCGGGCGGGGAGATACGCAGTATTTT.

This clonotype was detected a few times. V is TRBV7-2 and J is TRBJ2-7; either TRBD1 or TRBD2 may supply D (5 bases each). CDR1 is SGHTA, CDR2 FQGNSA, per germline. This CDR3 spans 17 amino acids. V was trimmed by 2 bases and J by 5 bases, leaving 22 bases between them. The CDR3 DNA reads TGTGCCAGCAGCTTACAAGATCGTTCAGGGAGCATTGACGAGCAGTACGTC. The encoded protein is CASSLQDRSGSIDEQYV.

The V call is TRBV4-3, the J call TRBJ2-2; 12 bases match TRBD1. This CDR3 has 18 residues. The germline CDR1 and CDR2 sequences are LGHNA and YSLEER. With V trimmed by 0 bases and J by 7 bases, 9 bases remained unmatched. The CDR3 sequence is CASSQDFGTGGIGGELFF. In nucleotides, the CDR3 is TGCGCCAGCAGCCAAGATTTCGGGACAGGGGGCATTGGCGGGGAGCTGTTTTTT.

The chain recombines TRBV5-4 with TRBJ2-1; TRBD2 aligns across 8 bases. Trimming removed 0 bases from V and 7 bases from J; junction bases left unmatched: 6. This CDR3 is built from 15 residues. Germline CDR1 SGHNT, CDR2 YYREEE (reference sequence). The CDR3 here is CASSLDSGVGNEQFF. CDR3 in DNA: TGTGCCAGCAGCTTGGATAGCGGGGTCGGGAATGAGCAGTTCTTC. Supplemented by reference TRBV5-4 and TRBJ2-1, the full variable domain reads ETGVTQSPTHLIKTRGQQVTLRCSSQSGHNTVSWYQQALGQGPQFIFQYYREEENGRGNFPPRFSGLQFPNYSSELNVNALELDDSALYLCASSLDSGVGNEQFFGPGTRLTVL.

The rearrangement uses TRBV12-5 and TRBJ1-1, with 9 nucleotides matching TRBD1. The CDR3 has 14 amino acids. Trimming removed 5 bases from V and 3 bases from J; junction bases left unmatched: 4. Germline lookup yields CDR1 LGHNT and CDR2 FRNRAP. The CDR3 DNA reads TGTGCTAGTGGTGTCCGGGACAGGGACACTGAAGCTTTCTTT. This sequence encodes CASGVRDRDTEAFF.

The chain is built from TRBV20-1 and TRBJ2-7, with unresolved D. Germline V CDR1 and CDR2: DFQATT, SNEGSKA (reference sequence). This CDR3 has 15 amino acids. Trimming left V 3 bases short and J 0 bases short, with 15 bases between. The chain's CDR3 is CSARYSPSVSYEQYF. Here the CDR3 DNA reads TGCAGTGCTAGGTACAGCCCGAGTGTCTCCTACGAGCAGTACTTC.

This clonotype was observed a few times. The chain employs TRBV5-1 and TRBJ2-7, with a possible D match to TRBD1 (6 bases). From germline, CDR1 is SGHRS and CDR2 YFSETQ. With 4 bases removed from V and 7 bases from J, the gap between germline ends came to 18 bases. CDR3 length equals 14 residues. This CDR3 is CASSPNAQGGEQYV. The CDR3 DNA sequence: TGCGCCAGCAGCCCCAATGCACAGGGTGGAGAGCAGTACGTC.

In its sample, this clonotype was seen many times. The DNA of the CDR3 is TGTGCCAGCAGCTCCCAACGCTACGAGCAGTACTTC. As protein: CASSSQRYEQYF. The V call is TRBV7-2, the J call TRBJ2-7; D not resolved. Germline CDR1 and CDR2: SGHTA and FQGNSA. The V and J ends lost 4 bases and 3 bases respectively, with 7 bases between them. The CDR3 contains 12 residues.